These T cell receptor beta chains were read from a single sample in a study of T cell repertoires in cytomegalovirus infection. A single record per CDR3 protein comes from TCRdb applying MiXCR to the reads. The table lists around 120,000 distinct CDR3 sequences, roughly 8.2% of them singletons. The sequenced material came from PBMCs. These TCRs come from a human donor in good health (CMV status not recorded). Some clones in this sample may be carry-over from other donors' samples. Both conserved end residues are part of each CDR3. D genes are given only for firm matches.

J | V | D | CDR3
TRBJ1-1 | TRBV7-2 | NA | CASSPSGTANTEAFF
TRBJ1-6 | TRBV25-1 | TRBD1 | CASTATGQGWSPLHF
TRBJ1-5 | TRBV5-1 | TRBD1 | CASSLGQGDQPQHF
TRBJ2-7 | TRBV7-2 | NA | CASSPPDSLYEQYF
TRBJ1-1 | TRBV18 | NA | CASSPTQGTTEAFF
TRBJ2-5 | TRBV7-9 | NA | CASKRGGGLETQYF
TRBJ2-1 | TRBV2 | NA | CASSEARSGWYNEQFF
TRBJ1-1 | TRBV4-1 | NA | CASSQESGVHTEAFF
TRBJ1-6 | TRBV6-1 | NA | CASSEWADDNSPLHF
TRBJ2-5 | TRBV6-2/TRBV6-3 | TRBD1 | CASSELRQGRKETQYF
TRBJ2-7 | TRBV23-1 | TRBD1 | CASSQSRQGFGGYEQYF
TRBJ2-7 | TRBV19 | NA | CASSIEDAYEQYF